Below are 10 T cell receptor beta chains sequenced from a single sample in a study of tumor-infiltrating lymphocytes in oesophageal squamous cell carcinoma. TCRdb re-called the PCR reads through MiXCR, storing one row per CDR3 protein. The top ten clones hold 30% to 35% of a sample with under 15,000 distinct CDR3 sequences, more than 55% of them seen once. The source material was esophageal tumor tissue. Source of these receptors: a female donor with esophageal squamous cell carcinoma.

This clonotype was seen many times. This chain connects TRBV7-6 to TRBJ2-7; no definite D call. The J call may be mistaken, given a closer DNA end match to TRBJ2-1. Germline lookup yields CDR1 SGHVS and CDR2 FNYEAQ. This CDR3 is 11 amino acids long. In DNA, the CDR3 is TGTGCCAGCAGCTTAGTGGACGAGCAGTTCTTC. Its translation is CASSLVDEQFF.

The rearrangement uses TRBV12-3 or TRBV12-4 and TRBJ2-3; unclear D gene. This CDR3 spans 14 amino acids. The V end lost 5 bases, the J end lost 4 bases, and 13 bases lay between the germline ends. The DNA for the CDR3 is TGTGCCAGCAGTCCCCCAAGCCCCCCAGATACGCAGTATTTT. Amino acid sequence: CASSPPSPPDTQYF.

This clonotype has a count of ten or more. The rearrangement links TRBV7-2 to TRBJ2-5, with unresolved D. The end of the DNA fits TRBJ2-7 better, so the J call may be wrong. The CDR3 has 13 amino acids. Germline V lookup: CDR1 SGHTA, CDR2 FQGNSA. The CDR3 region is CASTRSRTYEQYF. CDR3 bases: TGTGCCAGCACCCGATCAAGGACCTACGAGCAGTACTTC.

The chain uses TRBV12-3 or TRBV12-4 and TRBJ1-6, with D tentatively TRBD1 (5 bases). The CDR3 is 15 residues long. With 7 bases removed from V and 8 bases from J, the gap between germline ends came to 18 bases. DNA for the CDR3: TGTGCCAGCACCCTGGGTCAGGGCTTAGATTCACCCCTCCACTTT. Translated: CASTLGQGLDSPLHF.

As concerns this clonotype: One end of the junction does not line up with germline, which may come from a read error. V is TRBV7-9 and J is TRBJ2-3, with a weak D call TRBD1 (5 bases). The CDR3 is 13 residues long. Germline CDR1 is SEHNR and CDR2 is FQNEAQ (reference sequence). The CDR3 is CASRRQIDSPLHF. The CDR3 nucleotides read TGTGCCAGCCGGCGACAGATCGATTCACCCCTCCACTTC.

A note on this clonotype: The CDR3 does not end in the conserved phenylalanine or tryptophan, so this is likely a read error. The DNA is omitted, as the CDR3 cannot be located on it reliably, and the CDR3 follows TCRdb's listing. V is TRBV7-9 and J is TRBJ2-1; the table calls TRBD1, which could not be checked here. The CDR3 length equals 17 residues, ends included. Germline V lookup: CDR1 SEHNR, CDR2 FQNEAQ (reference sequence). CDR3 residues: CASSSGTGVQNEQFFGA.

This clonotype turned up a few times. This chain joins TRBV6-1 and TRBJ2-3; no clear D. V lost 8 bases, J lost 0 bases, and 9 bases lay in between. This CDR3 is built from 13 residues. Germline CDR1 is MNHNS and CDR2 is SASEGT. The CDR3 DNA sequence: TGTGCCAGCGGAGCGCCGAGCACAGATACGCAGTATTTT. Translating it yields CASGAPSTDTQYF.

The chain links TRBV7-2 to TRBJ2-7, with 9 bases fitting TRBD2. Losses at the gene ends were 0 bases for V and 4 bases for J; bases not matched to a gene: 4. This CDR3 region has 15 residues. From germline, CDR1 is SGHTA and CDR2 FQGNSA. In DNA form, the CDR3 reads TGTGCCAGCAGCTTAGCTGGGACTAGCTGGTACGAGCAGTACTTC. It yields the protein CASSLAGTSWYEQYF.

V gene TRBV7-9 combines with J gene TRBJ1-1, with 7 bases aligning to TRBD1. This CDR3 is built from 15 residues. V trimming: 6 bases; J trimming: 3 bases; junction bases outside the gene matches: 10. Germline lookup yields CDR1 SEHNR and CDR2 FQNEAQ (reference sequence). CDR3 sequence (DNA): TGTGCCAGCAGACCAAGACAGGGAGGCGACACTGAAGCTTTCTTT. This codes for CASRPRQGGDTEAFF.

The V gene is TRBV7-2, the J gene TRBJ2-3; 13 bases are a match to TRBD2. CDR3 length: 15 amino acids. CDR1 and CDR2 from the germline V gene are SGHTA and FQGNSA. Trimming took 5 bases from V and 4 from J; bases not matched to a gene: 3. The CDR3 DNA sequence: TGTGCCAGCAGCCGACTAGCGGGAGGTTCAGATACGCAGTATTTT. It translates to CASSRLAGGSDTQYF.